This T cell receptor (beta chain) was sequenced for a study of blood T cell repertoires in COVID-19. Study in general: Acute and convalescent COVID-19 specimens originated in the United States, Italy and Spain. PBMCs, B-cell-depleted T cells, or T cells provided the cDNA or gDNA that made up the material.

Methods used by the authors: Reference gene primer amplification yielded estimated nucleated cell counts. Profiled with immunoSEQ multiplex PCR; TCRdb holds only in-frame clones, not every one. V, J and clone size reflect that table, while D and trimming were determined from the DNA. The sample yields approximately 320,000 clones, about 90% seen once. Seattle researchers signed up patients amid active infection and tracked them longitudinally. CDR1 is MDHEN, CDR2 SYDVKM, per germline. CDR3 length: 13 residues. Trimming took 6 bases from V and 8 from J, leaving 13 bases between them. This sequence was found in a woman in her 30s with COVID-19, enrolled during active disease. Sequencing was performed on peripheral blood. The chain couples TRBV28 to TRBJ1-4; tentatively, D is TRBD1 (6 bases). The CDR3 bases are TGTGCCAGCAGGACACAGGGCCGCGAAAAACTGTTTTTT. It encodes CASRTQGREKLFF.